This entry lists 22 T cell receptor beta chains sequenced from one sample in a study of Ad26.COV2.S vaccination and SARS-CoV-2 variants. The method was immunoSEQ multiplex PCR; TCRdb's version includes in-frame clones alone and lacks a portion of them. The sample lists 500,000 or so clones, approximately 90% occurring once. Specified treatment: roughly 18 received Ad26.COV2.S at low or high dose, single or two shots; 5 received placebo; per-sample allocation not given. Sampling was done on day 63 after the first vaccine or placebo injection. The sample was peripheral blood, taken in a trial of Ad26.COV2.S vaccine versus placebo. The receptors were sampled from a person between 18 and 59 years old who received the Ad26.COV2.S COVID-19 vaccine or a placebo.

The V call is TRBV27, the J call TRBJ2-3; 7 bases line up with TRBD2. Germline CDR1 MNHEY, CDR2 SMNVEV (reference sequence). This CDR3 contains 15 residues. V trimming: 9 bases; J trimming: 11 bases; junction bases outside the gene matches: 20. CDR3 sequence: CASTPGPASWEGQYF. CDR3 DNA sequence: TGTGCCAGTACTCCGGGGCCGGCATCCTGGGAGGGGCAGTATTTT.

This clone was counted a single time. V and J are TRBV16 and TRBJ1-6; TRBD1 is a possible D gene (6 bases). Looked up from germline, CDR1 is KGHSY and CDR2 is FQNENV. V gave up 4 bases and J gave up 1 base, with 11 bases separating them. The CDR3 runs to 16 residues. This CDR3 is CASSPHRVSYNSPLHF. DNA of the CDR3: TGTGCCAGCAGCCCACACAGGGTGTCCTATAATTCACCCCTCCACTTT.

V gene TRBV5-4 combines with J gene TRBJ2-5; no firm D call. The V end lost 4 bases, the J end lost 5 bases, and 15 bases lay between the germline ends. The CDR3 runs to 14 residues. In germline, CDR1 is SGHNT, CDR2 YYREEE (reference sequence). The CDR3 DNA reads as TGTGCCAGCAGCGAAGGTCCAGCTCGGGAGACCCAGTACTTC. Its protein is CASSEGPARETQYF.

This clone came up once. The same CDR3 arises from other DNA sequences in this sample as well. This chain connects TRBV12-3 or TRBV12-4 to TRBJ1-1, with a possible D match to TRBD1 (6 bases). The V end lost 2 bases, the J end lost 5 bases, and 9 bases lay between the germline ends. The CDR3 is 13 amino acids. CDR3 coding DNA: TGTGCCAGCAGTTTAAGGGGGGGGACTGAAGCTTTCTTT. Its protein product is CASSLRGGTEAFF.

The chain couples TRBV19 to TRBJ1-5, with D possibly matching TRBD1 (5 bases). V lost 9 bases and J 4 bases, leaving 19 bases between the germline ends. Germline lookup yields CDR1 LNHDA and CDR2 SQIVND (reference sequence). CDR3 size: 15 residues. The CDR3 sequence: CASLFLHGGNQPQHF. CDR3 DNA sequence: TGTGCCAGCTTATTCCTCCACGGGGGGAATCAGCCCCAGCATTTT.

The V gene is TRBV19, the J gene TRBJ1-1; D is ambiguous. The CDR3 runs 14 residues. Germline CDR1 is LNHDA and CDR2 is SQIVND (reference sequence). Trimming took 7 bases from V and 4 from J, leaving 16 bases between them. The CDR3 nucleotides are TGTGCCAGTAAGCCCCGGGTACCCTCCACTGAAGCTTTCTTT. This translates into CASKPRVPSTEAFF.

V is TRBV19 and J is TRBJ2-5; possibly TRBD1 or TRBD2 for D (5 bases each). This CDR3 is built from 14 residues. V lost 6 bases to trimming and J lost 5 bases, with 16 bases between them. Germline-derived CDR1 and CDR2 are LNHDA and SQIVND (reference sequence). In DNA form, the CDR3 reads TGTGCCAGTAGATCTTTGGGACCGATGGAGACCCAGTACTTC. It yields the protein CASRSLGPMETQYF.

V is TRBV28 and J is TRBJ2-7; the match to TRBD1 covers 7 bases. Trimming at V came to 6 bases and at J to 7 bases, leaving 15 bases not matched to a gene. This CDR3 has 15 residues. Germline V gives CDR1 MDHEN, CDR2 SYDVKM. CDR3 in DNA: TGTGCCAGCAGACGAATAATGGGACAGTTAAGTGAGCAGTACTTC. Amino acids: CASRRIMGQLSEQYF.

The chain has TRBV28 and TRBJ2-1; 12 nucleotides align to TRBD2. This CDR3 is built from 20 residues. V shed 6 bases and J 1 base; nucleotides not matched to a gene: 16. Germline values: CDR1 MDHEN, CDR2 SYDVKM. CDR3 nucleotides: TGTGCCAGCAGGGGTCCGACTAGCGGGAGAGGAGTAGCGTCCTACAATGAGCAGTTCTTC. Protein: CASRGPTSGRGVASYNEQFF.

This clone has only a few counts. This CDR3 reads CASSTDRREQYF. The CDR3 coding sequence is TGTGCCAGCAGCACGGACAGGCGCGAGCAGTACTTC. The J gene is TRBJ2-7, the V gene TRBV7-9, with TRBD1 matching 7 bases. The CDR3 is 12 amino acids. The germline V gene encodes CDR1 SEHNR and CDR2 FQNEAQ (reference sequence). V was pared by 5 bases and J by 6 bases, with 4 bases of the junction left unmatched.

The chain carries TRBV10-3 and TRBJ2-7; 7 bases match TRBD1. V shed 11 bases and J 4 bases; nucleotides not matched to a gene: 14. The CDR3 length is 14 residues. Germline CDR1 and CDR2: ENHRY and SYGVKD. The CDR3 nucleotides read TGTGCCCACGGTTCGAGACAGGGAAAGTACGAGCAGTACTTC. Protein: CAHGSRQGKYEQYF.

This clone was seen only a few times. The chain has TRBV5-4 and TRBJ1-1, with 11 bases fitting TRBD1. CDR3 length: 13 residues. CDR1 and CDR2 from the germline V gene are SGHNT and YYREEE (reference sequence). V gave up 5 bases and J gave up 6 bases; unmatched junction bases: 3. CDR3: CASRLGQGAEAFF. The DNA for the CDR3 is TGTGCCAGCAGACTGGGACAGGGGGCTGAAGCTTTCTTT.

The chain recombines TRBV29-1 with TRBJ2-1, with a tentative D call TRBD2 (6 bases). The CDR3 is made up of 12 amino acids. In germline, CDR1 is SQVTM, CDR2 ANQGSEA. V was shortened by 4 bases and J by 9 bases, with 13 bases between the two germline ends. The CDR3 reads CSVVTGVAEQFF. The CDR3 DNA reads TGCAGCGTTGTAACGGGAGTGGCTGAGCAGTTCTTC.

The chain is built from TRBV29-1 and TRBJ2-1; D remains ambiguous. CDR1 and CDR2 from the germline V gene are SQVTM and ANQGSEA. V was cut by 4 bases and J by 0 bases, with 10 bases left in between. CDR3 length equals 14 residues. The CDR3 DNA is TGCAGCGTTGCCCCCCTCGACTCCTACAATGAGCAGTTCTTC. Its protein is CSVAPLDSYNEQFF.

The CDR3, as DNA: TGCGCCAGCAGCCAAGTTCACAATGAGCAGTTCTTC. It codes for CASSQVHNEQFF. The chain employs TRBV4-3 and TRBJ2-1; D uncertain. The CDR3 runs to 12 residues. The germline V and J ends were trimmed by 1 base and 5 bases, with 3 bases remaining between them. Germline V lookup: CDR1 LGHNA, CDR2 YSLEER.

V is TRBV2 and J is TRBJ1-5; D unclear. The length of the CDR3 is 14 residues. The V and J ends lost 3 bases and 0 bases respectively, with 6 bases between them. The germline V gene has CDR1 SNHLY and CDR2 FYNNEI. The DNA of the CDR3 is TGTGCCAGCAGTGAGGGTTATAGCAATCAGCCCCAGCATTTT. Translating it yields CASSEGYSNQPQHF. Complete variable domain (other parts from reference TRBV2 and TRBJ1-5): EPEVTQTPSHQVTQMGQEVILRCVPISNHLYFYWYRQILGQKVEFLVSFYNNEISEKSEIFDDQFSVERPDGSNFTLKIRSTKLEDSAMYFCASSEGYSNQPQHFGDGTRLSIL.

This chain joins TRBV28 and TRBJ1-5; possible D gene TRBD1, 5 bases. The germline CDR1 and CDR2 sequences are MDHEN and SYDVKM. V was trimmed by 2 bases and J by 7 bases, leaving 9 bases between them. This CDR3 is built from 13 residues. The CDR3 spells CASSLPRGQPQHF. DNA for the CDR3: TGTGCCAGCAGTTTACCCCGGGGCCAGCCCCAGCATTTT. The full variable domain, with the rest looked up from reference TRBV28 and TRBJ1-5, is DVKVTQSSRYLVKRTGEKVFLECVQDMDHENMFWYRQDPGLGLRLIYFSYDVKMKEKGDIPEGYSVSREKKERFSLILESASTNQTSMYLCASSLPRGQPQHFGDGTRLSIL.

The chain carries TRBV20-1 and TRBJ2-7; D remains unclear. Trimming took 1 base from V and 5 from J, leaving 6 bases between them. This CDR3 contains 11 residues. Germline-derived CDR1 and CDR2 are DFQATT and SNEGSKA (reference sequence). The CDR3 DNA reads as TGCAGTGCTAGAGTAGTAAACGAGCAGTACTTC. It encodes CSARVVNEQYF.

In DNA form, the CDR3 reads TGTGCCAGCAGCCAAGATCACTGGACAGGGGGTGTAACTAATGAAAAACTGTTTTTT. Encoded protein: CASSQDHWTGGVTNEKLFF. The chain couples TRBV4-2 to TRBJ1-4; TRBD1 matches at 10 bases. The CDR3 consists of 19 residues. The V gene's germline CDR1 is LGHNA and CDR2 YNFKEQ. Trimming removed 0 bases from V and 1 base from J; junction bases left unmatched: 8.

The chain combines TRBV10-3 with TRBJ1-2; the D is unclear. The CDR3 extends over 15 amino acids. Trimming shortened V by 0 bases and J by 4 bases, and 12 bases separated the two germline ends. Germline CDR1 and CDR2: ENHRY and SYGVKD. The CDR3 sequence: CAISESAGKGYGYTF. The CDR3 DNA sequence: TGTGCCATCAGTGAGTCGGCGGGTAAGGGCTATGGCTACACCTTC.

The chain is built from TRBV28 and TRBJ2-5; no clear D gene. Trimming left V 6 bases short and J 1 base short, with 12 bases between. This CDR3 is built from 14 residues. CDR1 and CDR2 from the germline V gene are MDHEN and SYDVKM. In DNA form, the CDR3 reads TGTGCCAGCAGCATAGGTGGCCCCCAAGAGACCCAGTACTTC. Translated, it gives CASSIGGPQETQYF.

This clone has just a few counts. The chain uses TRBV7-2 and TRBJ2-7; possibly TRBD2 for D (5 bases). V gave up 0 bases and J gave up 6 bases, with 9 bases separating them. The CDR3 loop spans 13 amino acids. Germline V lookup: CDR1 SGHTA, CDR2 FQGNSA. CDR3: CASSLAGRVEQYF. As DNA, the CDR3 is TGTGCCAGCAGCTTAGCAGGGCGGGTCGAGCAGTACTTC.